This TCR beta chain appears in the sequencing data of a study of shared clonotypes between healthy human individuals. This clone was found a few times. Using immunoSEQ multiplex PCR, the repertoire was profiled, and TCRdb retains in-frame clones only, with some absent. This table holds about 2.4 million clones, more than 90% found once. With 0 bases removed from V and 8 bases from J, the gap between germline ends came to 13 bases. CDR3 length: 15 residues. Germline V gives CDR1 SEHNR, CDR2 FQNEAQ (reference sequence). The V and J genes are TRBV7-9 and TRBJ1-4; D is ambiguous. Sequenced input: naive CD4+ T cells sorted from blood. Subset reported: CD45RA+ positively selected. This TCR came from a man younger than 35 in good health. CDR3 protein: CASSLASGLGEKLFF. The CDR3 DNA reads as TGTGCCAGCAGCTTAGCGAGCGGGCTTGGCGAAAAACTGTTTTTT. Drawing the rest from reference TRBV7-9 and TRBJ1-4, the complete variable domain is DTGVSQNPRHKITKRGQNVTFRCDPISEHNRLYWYRQTLGQGPEFLTYFQNEAQLEKSRLLSDRFSAERPKGSFSTLEIQRTEQGDSAMYLCASSLASGLGEKLFFGSGTQLSVL.